The TCR beta chain described here comes from a study of vaccination effects on CD4 cells after COVID-19. Study-wide background: Three patients who were convalescent were sampled early, at day +14, and again late after vaccination. Post-vaccine specimens arrived a median 72 days past the second dose.

On this clone itself: The target antigen is unknown.

The method was immunoSEQ multiplex PCR; TCRdb's version includes in-frame clones alone and lacks a portion of them. The data contain roughly 16,000 clones, under 85% of them singletons. Expansion with viral peptide pools was applied to antigen-specific CD4+ T cells by the ViraFEST assay prior to sequencing. The culture ran for nine to eleven days, and then CD4+ T cells were isolated. Their SARS-CoV-2 infection, verified by PCR, occurred between March and December 2020. Either the mRNA-1273 or the BNT162b2 vaccine was given to participants as two doses. A half-volume exchange with IL-2 medium occurred on days 3 and 7. This clonotype was sampled from a human donor who had a prior SARS-CoV-2 infection. The sequenced sample was CD4+ T cells from PBMCs cultured with SARS-CoV-2 spike peptides, obtained after COVID-19 vaccination.

The CDR3 sequence is CASSPPHRGDTEAFF. The CDR3 nucleotides read TGTGCCAGCAGCCCCCCTCATCGGGGTGACACTGAAGCTTTCTTT. The chain carries TRBV5-5 and TRBJ1-1; D remains ambiguous. The CDR3 contains 15 residues. Trimming took off 4 bases at V and 3 bases at J, with 16 bases between the two ends. CDR1 is SGHKS, CDR2 YYEKEE, per germline (reference sequence).